These 25 T cell receptor beta chains came from one sample sequenced in a study of cytomegalovirus exposure and HLA in healthy donors. The study ran its PCR with 60 Vbeta and 13 Jbeta primers. Measured with immunoSEQ multiplex PCR; TCRdb has only the in-frame clones, and not every one. Of about 82,000 clones listed, about 66% are singletons. The sample comprised PBMCs. The receptors originated from a woman between 45 and 65 years old in good health and CMV-seropositive.

CDR3 protein: CASSSSTGSYEQYF. The CDR3 region has the DNA TGTGCCAGCAGCTCGAGTACAGGCTCCTACGAGCAGTACTTC. The V call is TRBV7-6, the J call TRBJ2-7, with a possible D match to TRBD1 (5 bases). Germline assignment: CDR1 SGHVS and CDR2 FNYEAQ. The CDR3 contains 14 residues. Trimming left V 4 bases short and J 0 bases short, with 10 bases between.

The V call is TRBV30, the J call TRBJ2-6; no firm D call. The CDR3 extends over 14 amino acids. V lost 5 bases and J lost 0, with 8 bases in between. CDR1 and CDR2 (germline): GTSNPN, SVGIG (reference sequence). In nucleotides, the CDR3 is TGTGCCTGGGACTCACACTCTGGGGCCAACGTCCTGACTTTC. Translating it yields CAWDSHSGANVLTF.

V usage is TRBV30 and J usage is TRBJ1-1; 8 nucleotides match TRBD1. This CDR3 has 13 residues. Germline loops: CDR1 GTSNPN, CDR2 SVGIG (reference sequence). V shed 1 base, J shed 4 bases, and the junction held 2 bases outside the gene matches. The CDR3 loop reads CAWSGQGLTEAFF. CDR3 in DNA: TGTGCCTGGAGTGGACAGGGGCTCACTGAAGCTTTCTTT.

The V call is TRBV6-1, the J call TRBJ1-6; 8 bases are shared with TRBD1. From germline, CDR1 is MNHNS and CDR2 SASEGT. The CDR3 is 13 residues long. Trimming at V came to 7 bases and at J to 9 bases, leaving 5 bases not matched to a gene. The CDR3 DNA reads TGTGCCAGCACCGGGACAGGCGGTTCACCCCTCCACTTT. This gives the protein CASTGTGGSPLHF.

Only a few counts were recorded for this clone. The J gene is TRBJ2-7, the V gene TRBV14, with D possibly matching TRBD1 (5 bases). The CDR3 has 13 amino acids. CDR1 is SGHDN, CDR2 FVKESK, per germline. Trimming left V 5 bases short and J 2 bases short, with 10 bases between. CDR3 in amino acids: CASSYRYPYEQYF. As DNA, the CDR3 is TGTGCCAGCAGCTACAGGTACCCCTACGAGCAGTACTTC.

V and J are TRBV7-7 and TRBJ2-1; D unresolved. Between the trimmed V and J ends, which lost 2 bases and 3 bases, there was a span of 5 bases. Germline V gene sequence: CDR1 SSHAT, CDR2 FNYEAQ (reference sequence). The CDR3 runs to 13 residues. This CDR3 reads CASSLTFYNEQFF. CDR3 nucleotides: TGTGCCAGCAGCTTAACATTCTACAATGAGCAGTTCTTC.

The chain employs TRBV29-1 and TRBJ2-5; TRBD2 might be the D (6 bases). This CDR3 spans 13 amino acids. Germline CDR1 and CDR2: SQVTM and ANQGSEA. Trimming shortened V by 3 bases and J by 4 bases, and 12 bases separated the two germline ends. CDR3 DNA: TGCAGCGTTGATTCCGGGGGAGTAGAGACCCAGTACTTC. Translated, it gives CSVDSGGVETQYF.

The chain couples TRBV7-9 to TRBJ2-2; 10 bases line up with TRBD2. J gave up 6 bases and V 5 bases, and 3 bases lay outside the gene matches. Germline V gene lookup returns CDR1 SEHNR and CDR2 FQNEAQ (reference sequence). The length of the CDR3 is 14 residues. The CDR3 sequence: CASSKGLAAGELFF. CDR3 nucleotide sequence: TGTGCCAGCAGCAAAGGACTAGCGGCCGGGGAGCTGTTTTTT.

The V gene is TRBV20-1, the J gene TRBJ2-1; no clear D. Germline V gene data show CDR1 as DFQATT and CDR2 as SNEGSKA (reference sequence). This CDR3 has 11 residues. V was pared by 5 bases and J by 3 bases, with 5 bases between. CDR3 sequence: CSARFYNEQFF. The CDR3, as DNA: TGCAGTGCTCGGTTCTACAATGAGCAGTTCTTC.

The rearrangement uses TRBV9 and TRBJ1-3, with 9 nucleotides matching TRBD1. Germline loops: CDR1 SGDLS, CDR2 YYNGEE. The CDR3 loop spans 15 amino acids. The ends lost 4 bases at V and 4 bases at J; junction bases unmatched: 6. The CDR3 spells CASSPTGGEGNTIYF. The DNA for the CDR3 is TGTGCCAGCAGCCCCACAGGGGGCGAAGGAAACACCATATATTTT.

This chain uses TRBV29-1 with TRBJ2-3; TRBD1 matches at 7 bases. Looked up from germline, CDR1 is SQVTM and CDR2 is ANQGSEA. With V trimmed by 7 bases and J by 2 bases, 9 bases remained unmatched. The CDR3 sequence is 14 residues long. CDR3 residues: CSGGDSTNTDTQYF. The CDR3 DNA is TGCAGCGGTGGGGACAGTACCAACACAGATACGCAGTATTTT.

V gene TRBV7-9 combines with J gene TRBJ2-7; D is unresolved. There are 13 residues in the CDR3. Germline V gene lookup returns CDR1 SEHNR and CDR2 FQNEAQ (reference sequence). The V end lost 2 bases, the J end lost 5 bases, and 10 bases lay between the germline ends. CDR3 nucleotides: TGTGCCAGCAGCTTACCGCCAGGCCACGAGCAGTACTTC. This gives the protein CASSLPPGHEQYF.

The chain links TRBV2 to TRBJ1-3, with 7 bases matching TRBD1. CDR3 length equals 14 residues. CDR1 and CDR2 from the germline V gene are SNHLY and FYNNEI. J gave up 1 base and V 7 bases, and 4 bases lay outside the gene matches. The CDR3 here is CASTKTGSGNTIYF. CDR3 bases: TGTGCCAGCACCAAGACAGGGTCTGGAAACACCATATATTTT.

This chain connects TRBV5-1 to TRBJ1-1, with a possible D match to TRBD1 (6 bases). This CDR3 spans 14 amino acids. The V end lost 4 bases, the J end lost 2 bases, and 12 bases lay between the germline ends. The germline gives CDR1 SGHRS, CDR2 YFSETQ. The CDR3 spells CASSPGQANTEAFF. CDR3 DNA sequence: TGCGCCAGCAGCCCGGGACAAGCAAACACTGAAGCTTTCTTT.

CDR3 region: CASSVGEAGRYEQFF. The CDR3 DNA follows: TGTGCCAGCAGCGTAGGGGAAGCGGGGAGGTATGAGCAGTTCTTC. V is TRBV9 and J is TRBJ2-1; 7 bases match TRBD2. CDR1 is SGDLS and CDR2 is YYNGEE in the germline V gene. V lost 0 bases, J lost 8 bases, and 8 bases stayed unmatched. This CDR3 is 15 amino acids long.

CDR3 in amino acids: CASRAGQSTDTQYF. The CDR3 bases are TGTGCCAGCAGGGCGGGGCAGAGCACAGATACGCAGTATTTT. The chain combines TRBV2 with TRBJ2-3; a possible D gene is TRBD2 (6 bases). Germline values: CDR1 SNHLY, CDR2 FYNNEI. This CDR3 has 14 amino acids. Trimming removed 6 bases at V and 0 bases at J, with 10 bases between.

V gene TRBV27 combines with J gene TRBJ1-2; TRBD1 matches 8 bases. V shed 4 bases and J 5 bases; nucleotides not matched to a gene: 9. This CDR3 comprises 15 residues. Germline CDR1 reads MNHEY; CDR2 reads SMNVEV (reference sequence). CDR3 bases: TGTGCCAGCAGTTCCGGGACAGGTCCTCTATATGGCTACACCTTC. Translation: CASSSGTGPLYGYTF.

The chain employs TRBV11-2 and TRBJ2-5; D unresolved. The CDR3 spans 13 residues. Trimming cost V 5 bases and J 5 bases, with 12 bases left between them. Germline V lookup: CDR1 SGHAT, CDR2 FQNNGV. CDR3 sequence: CASSPGVLETQYF. CDR3 DNA: TGTGCCAGCAGCCCCGGAGTATTGGAGACCCAGTACTTC.

J is TRBJ2-2 and V is TRBV5-1; TRBD1 is a possible D gene (5 bases). Deletions cut 1 base from V and 8 bases from J, with 18 bases between. Germline V lookup: CDR1 SGHRS, CDR2 YFSETQ. The CDR3 is 16 amino acids. CDR3: CASSLSQVLTGGELFF. Here the CDR3 DNA reads TGCGCCAGCAGCTTGTCACAGGTCCTAACCGGGGGGGAGCTGTTTTTT.

V is TRBV28 and J is TRBJ2-5; 13 nucleotides align to TRBD2. Germline lookup yields CDR1 MDHEN and CDR2 SYDVKM. V shed 4 bases, J shed 1 base, and the junction held 9 bases outside the gene matches. This CDR3 is built from 18 residues. CDR3 amino acids: CASSSTLGTSGTQETQYF. CDR3 sequence (DNA): TGTGCCAGCAGTTCGACCTTAGGGACTAGCGGGACCCAAGAGACCCAGTACTTC. Based on the CDR3 plus reference TRBV28 and TRBJ2-5, the full variable domain is DVKVTQSSRYLVKRTGEKVFLECVQDMDHENMFWYRQDPGLGLRLIYFSYDVKMKEKGDIPEGYSVSREKKERFSLILESASTNQTSMYLCASSSTLGTSGTQETQYFGPGTRLLVL.

The rearrangement links TRBV7-9 to TRBJ1-2, with a tentative D call TRBD1 (5 bases). This CDR3 contains 16 residues. Trimming stripped 2 bases from V and 4 bases from J, with 17 bases between. Germline CDR1 reads SEHNR; CDR2 reads FQNEAQ (reference sequence). In DNA, the CDR3 is TGTGCCAGCAGCTTACTGGGGGGGGACCAGGTCTATGGCTACACCTTC. It encodes CASSLLGGDQVYGYTF.

The rearrangement uses TRBV28 and TRBJ1-2; weak D call: TRBD1 (5 bases). Germline V gene data show CDR1 as MDHEN and CDR2 as SYDVKM. Trimming cost V 5 bases and J 5 bases, with 18 bases left between them. CDR3 length equals 15 residues. DNA for the CDR3: TGTGCCAGCAGTCCTCTAGGTGGCAGGGTTTATGGCTACACCTTC. Encoded protein: CASSPLGGRVYGYTF.

The rearrangement uses TRBV5-1 and TRBJ1-1, with a possible D match to TRBD1 (5 bases). Between the trimmed V and J ends, which lost 4 bases and 3 bases, there was a span of 22 bases. CDR3 size: 17 residues. Looked up from germline, CDR1 is SGHRS and CDR2 is YFSETQ. CDR3 residues: CASSLLPVGLGDTEAFF. Written as DNA, the CDR3 is TGCGCCAGCAGCCTCCTTCCTGTCGGTTTAGGGGACACTGAAGCTTTCTTT.

The chain joins TRBV2 to TRBJ1-5, with D perhaps matching TRBD1 (6 bases). Germline CDR1 SNHLY, CDR2 FYNNEI. Between the trimmed V and J ends, which lost 3 bases and 0 bases, there was a span of 15 bases. This CDR3 is 17 amino acids long. The CDR3 loop is CASSEGRDIYSNQPQHF. CDR3 coding DNA: TGTGCCAGCAGTGAGGGTCGGGACATCTATAGCAATCAGCCCCAGCATTTT.

This clone has a count of ten or more. The genes are TRBV5-6 and TRBJ2-7; 10 nucleotides align to TRBD2. Germline V gene data show CDR1 as SGHDT and CDR2 as YYEEEE. The CDR3 is made up of 19 amino acids. The junction had 16 bases not matched to a gene; V was cut back by 2 bases and J by 2 bases. The CDR3 spells CASSLGSSSGGLKPYEQYF. The CDR3 region has the DNA TGTGCCAGCAGCTTAGGAAGCTCTAGCGGGGGACTTAAGCCCTACGAGCAGTACTTC. Looking up the rest from reference TRBV5-6 and TRBJ2-7 gives the full variable domain: DAGVTQSPTHLIKTRGQQVTLRCSPKSGHDTVSWYQQALGQGPQFIFQYYEEEERQRGNFPDRFSGHQFPNYSSELNVNALLLGDSALYLCASSLGSSSGGLKPYEQYFGPGTRLTVT.